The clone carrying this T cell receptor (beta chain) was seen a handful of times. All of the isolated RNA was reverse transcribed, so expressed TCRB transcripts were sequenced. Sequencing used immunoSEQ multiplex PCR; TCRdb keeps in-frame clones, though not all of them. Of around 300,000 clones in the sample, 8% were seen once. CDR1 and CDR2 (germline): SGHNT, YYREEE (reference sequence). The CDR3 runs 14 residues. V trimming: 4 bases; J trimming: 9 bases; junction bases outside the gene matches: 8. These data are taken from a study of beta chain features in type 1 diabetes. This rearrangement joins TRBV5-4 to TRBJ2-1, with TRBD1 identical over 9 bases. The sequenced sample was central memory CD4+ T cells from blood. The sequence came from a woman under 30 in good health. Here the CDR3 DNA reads TGTGCCAGCAGCCCACAGACAGGGGGTGTTGAGCAGTTCTTC. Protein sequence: CASSPQTGGVEQFF.